This is a list of T cell receptor beta chains from one sample in a study of early T cells in non-severe SARS-CoV-2 infection. TCRdb processed the 5' RACE reads anew with MiXCR; each CDR3 protein has one entry. Among 20,000 to 30,000 distinct CDR3 sequences listed, 4% to 6% were seen once. Sequencing was done on a sample of whole blood. The receptors come from an adult who was a healthcare worker with PCR-confirmed SARS-CoV-2 infection or an uninfected control (not recorded which). Both conserved end residues are part of each CDR3. Fields, in order: clone size, V gene, J gene, D gene, CDR3 DNA, CDR3 protein. The D gene is left open where the match is weak. Clone size, where shown, is once, few, many, or a class for clones that have expanded.

>many|TRBV20-1|TRBJ2-2|NA
TGCAGTGCTAGATACAATACCCGGACAGACCGGGCCGGGGAGCTGTTTTTT
CSARYNTRTDRAGELFF
>many|TRBV6-5|TRBJ2-3|TRBD1
TGTGCCAGCAGTTCCGGGACAGGGTACGCAGATACGCAGTATTTT
CASSSGTGYADTQYF
>many|TRBV30|TRBJ2-5|NA
TGTGCCTGGAGTCTCTCACAAGAGACCCAGTACTTC
CAWSLSQETQYF
>many|TRBV25-1|TRBJ2-7|NA
TGTGCCAGCAGTGAACGAGGGGCCTCTGGGCAGTACTTC
CASSERGASGQYF
>many|TRBV6-6|TRBJ1-1|NA
TGTGCCAGCAGTTACTCACCAGGGGTCGGAAACACTGAAGCTTTCTTT
CASSYSPGVGNTEAFF
>many|TRBV10-3|TRBJ1-5|TRBD1
TGTGCCATCAGTGACAGGGGGGATTTCGACAATCAGCCCCAGCATTTT
CAISDRGDFDNQPQHF
>many|TRBV5-1|TRBJ2-3|NA
TGCGCCAGCAGCTTGGGGGGACAACCAATCCGCACAGATACGCAGTATTTT
CASSLGGQPIRTDTQYF
>many|TRBV13|TRBJ1-6|NA
TGTGCCAGCAGCTTCAGGGTGGATAATTCACCCCTCCACTTT
CASSFRVDNSPLHF
>NA|TRBV28|TRBJ2-7|NA
TGTGCCAGCACCCCTTGGAGGGAGGCCTACGAGCAGTACTTC
CASTPWREAYEQYF
>many|TRBV19|TRBJ1-2|NA
TGTGCCAGTAGTATAGAGCCGGGGGAGATAAACTATGGCTACACCTTC
CASSIEPGEINYGYTF
>NA|TRBV4-1|TRBJ1-5|TRBD1
TGCGCCAGCAGCCATACAGGGGCCGTCGGCCAGCCCCAGCATTTT
CASSHTGAVGQPQHF
>many|TRBV7-8|TRBJ2-2|NA
TGTGCCAGCAGCCCCCATAGGATGAACACCGGGGAGCTGTTTTTT
CASSPHRMNTGELFF
>NA|TRBV7-3|TRBJ2-3|TRBD2
TGTGCCAGCAGCTTCAGGGAGGGAGATACGCAGTATTTT
CASSFREGDTQYF
>many|TRBV12-3/TRBV12-4|TRBJ2-7|TRBD1
TGTGCCAGCAGTCGACAGGGGGTCAGTGAGCAGTACTTC
CASSRQGVSEQYF
>few|TRBV9|TRBJ1-6|TRBD1
TGTGCCAGCAGCATAGGGACAGGAGTCGGTTCACCCCTCCACTTT
CASSIGTGVGSPLHF
>few|TRBV7-9|TRBJ2-3|NA
TGTGCCAGCAGCTTAGGGGCCTTGGACGGCACAGATACGCAGTATTTT
CASSLGALDGTDTQYF